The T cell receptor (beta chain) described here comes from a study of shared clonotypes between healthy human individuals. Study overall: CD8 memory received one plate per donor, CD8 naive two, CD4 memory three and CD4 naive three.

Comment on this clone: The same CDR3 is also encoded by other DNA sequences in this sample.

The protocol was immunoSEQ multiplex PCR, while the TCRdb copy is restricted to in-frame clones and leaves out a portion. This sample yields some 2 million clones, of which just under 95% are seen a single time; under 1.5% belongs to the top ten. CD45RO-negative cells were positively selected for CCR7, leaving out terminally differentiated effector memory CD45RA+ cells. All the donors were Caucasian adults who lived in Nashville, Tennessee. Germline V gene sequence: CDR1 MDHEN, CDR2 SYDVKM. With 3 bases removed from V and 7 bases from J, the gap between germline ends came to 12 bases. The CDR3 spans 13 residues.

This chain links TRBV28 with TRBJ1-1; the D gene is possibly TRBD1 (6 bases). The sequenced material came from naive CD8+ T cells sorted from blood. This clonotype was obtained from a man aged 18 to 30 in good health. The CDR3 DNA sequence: TGTGCCAGCAGTTTCAGGGGTGAAAGTGAAGCTTTCTTT. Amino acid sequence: CASSFRGESEAFF.